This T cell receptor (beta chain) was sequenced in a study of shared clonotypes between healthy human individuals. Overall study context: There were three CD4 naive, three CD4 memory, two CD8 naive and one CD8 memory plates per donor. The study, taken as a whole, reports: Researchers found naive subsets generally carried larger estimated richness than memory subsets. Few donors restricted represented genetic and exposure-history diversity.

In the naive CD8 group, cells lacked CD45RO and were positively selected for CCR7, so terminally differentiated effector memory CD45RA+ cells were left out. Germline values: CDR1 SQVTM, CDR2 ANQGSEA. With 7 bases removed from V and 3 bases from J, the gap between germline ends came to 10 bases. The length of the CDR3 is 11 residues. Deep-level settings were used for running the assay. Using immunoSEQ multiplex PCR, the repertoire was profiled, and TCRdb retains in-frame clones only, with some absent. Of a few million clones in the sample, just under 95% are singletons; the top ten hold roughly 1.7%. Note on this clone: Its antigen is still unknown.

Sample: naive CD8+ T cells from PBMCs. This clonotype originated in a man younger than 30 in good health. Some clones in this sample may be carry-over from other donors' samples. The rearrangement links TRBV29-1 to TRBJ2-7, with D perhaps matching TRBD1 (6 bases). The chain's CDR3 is CSAGQLYEQYF. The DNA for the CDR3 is TGCAGCGCTGGACAGCTCTACGAGCAGTACTTC.